This TCR beta chain was retrieved from a study of T-cell reconstitution after alpha-beta-depleted transplantation in children. General observations from the study: At the one-year point after transplant, T-cell counts and TCRbeta diversity were found to come mostly from T cells that had been newly produced. Several hundred expanded graft clones reportedly supplied alpha-beta T cells about two months after transplant. Several patients had high TCRbeta diversity at day 60; it came from surviving recipient T cells and thymic progenitors.

Trimming removed 4 bases at V and 5 bases at J, with 14 bases between. From germline, CDR1 is MNHEY and CDR2 SVGEGT. This CDR3 is 15 amino acids long. This clonotype was seen more than once but under ten times. As yet, its antigen is unknown. This sample's TCRbeta library carried unique molecular identifier barcodes. MiXCR, applied by TCRdb to the PCR reads, yields one record per CDR3 protein. The sample gives around 370,000 distinct CDR3 sequences, 15% to 20% of which show up once; approximately 44% is in the top ten. The V call is TRBV6-2 or TRBV6-3, the J call TRBJ2-2, with TRBD1 as a possible D gene (6 bases). The clonotype was recovered from a male patient between 2 and 15 years old who had a stem cell transplant for acute lymphoblastic leukemia, so the T cells may come from the graft donor. The sample here was PBMCs, mostly from graft donor cells, taken 360 days after TCRalphabeta/CD19-depleted stem cell transplant. DNA for the CDR3: TGTGCCAGCAGTTTACGGGACACATTAACCGGGGAGCTGTTTTTT. Amino acid sequence: CASSLRDTLTGELFF.